Described below is a single T cell receptor (beta chain) sequence and its context. At one of its ends the junction is not consistent with the germline gene, which may arise from a read error. A J-beta primer mix and a sample-barcoded 5' primer were used in a second PCR of about 7 to 12 cycles. TCRdb re-analysed the 5' RACE reads in MiXCR, keeping a single row per CDR3 protein. The sample records fewer than 1.5 million distinct CDR3 sequences, 42% being singletons. The data were taken from a study of blood T cells in healthy people across ages. The TCR sequence derives from a woman aged 18-29 years in good health. Sequencing was carried out using blood.

DNA for the CDR3: TGCGCCAACAGTGCCCTGTCCAGTGACGGAAAACTGTTTTTT. It codes for CANSALSSDGKLFF. This chain joins TRBV10-1 and TRBJ1-4; D is ambiguous. CDR3 length: 14 amino acids. Per germline, CDR1 WNHNN and CDR2 SYGVQD (reference sequence).